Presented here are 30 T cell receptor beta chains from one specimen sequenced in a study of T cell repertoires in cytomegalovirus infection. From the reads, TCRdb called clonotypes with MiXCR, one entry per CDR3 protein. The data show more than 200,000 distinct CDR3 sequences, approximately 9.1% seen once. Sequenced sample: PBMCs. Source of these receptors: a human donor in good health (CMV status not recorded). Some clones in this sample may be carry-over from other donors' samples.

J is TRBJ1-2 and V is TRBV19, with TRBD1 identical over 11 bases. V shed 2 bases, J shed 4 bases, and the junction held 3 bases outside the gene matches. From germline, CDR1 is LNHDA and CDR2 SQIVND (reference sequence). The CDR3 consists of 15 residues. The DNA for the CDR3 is TGTGCCAGTAGTATAACCGGGACAGGGGGCTATGGCTACACCTTC. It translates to CASSITGTGGYGYTF. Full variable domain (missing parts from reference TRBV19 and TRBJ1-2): DGGITQSPKYLFRKEGQNVTLSCEQNLNHDAMYWYRQDPGQGLRLIYYSQIVNDFQKGDIAEGYSVSREKKESFPLTVTSAQKNPTAFYLCASSITGTGGYGYTFGSGTRLTVV.

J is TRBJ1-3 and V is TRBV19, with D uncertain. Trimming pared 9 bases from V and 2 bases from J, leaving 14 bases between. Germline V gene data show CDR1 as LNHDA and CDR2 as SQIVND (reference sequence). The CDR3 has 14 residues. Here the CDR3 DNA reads TGTGCCAGCCTCCCGACCGCGACTGGAAACACCATATATTTT. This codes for CASLPTATGNTIYF.

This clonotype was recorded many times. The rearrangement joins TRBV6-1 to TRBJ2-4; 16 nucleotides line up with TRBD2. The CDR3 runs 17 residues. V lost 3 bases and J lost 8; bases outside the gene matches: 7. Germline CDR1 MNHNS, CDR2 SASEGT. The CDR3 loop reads CASSDPGTSGGADIQYF. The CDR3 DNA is TGTGCCAGCAGTGACCCCGGGACTAGCGGGGGGGCCGACATTCAGTACTTC.

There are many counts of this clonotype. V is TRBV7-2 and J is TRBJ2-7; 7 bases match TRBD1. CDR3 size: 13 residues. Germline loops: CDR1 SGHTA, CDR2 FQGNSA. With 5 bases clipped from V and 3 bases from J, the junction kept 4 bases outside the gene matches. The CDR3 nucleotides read TGTGCCAGCAGCACCTGGACAGGCTACGAGCAGTACTTC. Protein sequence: CASSTWTGYEQYF. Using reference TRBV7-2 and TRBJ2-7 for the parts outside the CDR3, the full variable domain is GAGVSQSPSNKVTEKGKDVELRCDPISGHTALYWYRQSLGQGLEFLIYFQGNSAPDKSGLPSDRFSAERTGGSVSTLTIQRTQQEDSAVYLCASSTWTGYEQYFGPGTRLTVT.

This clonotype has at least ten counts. In DNA, the CDR3 is TGTGCCAGCAGCCCAAGGGTGGGGGGGAATCAGCCCCAGCATTTT. Its translation: CASSPRVGGNQPQHF. The chain uses TRBV7-8 and TRBJ1-5; tentatively, D is TRBD1 (5 bases). The CDR3 sequence is 15 residues long. The germline CDR1 and CDR2 sequences are SGHVS and FQNEAQ. Trimming left V 5 bases short and J 4 bases short, with 15 bases between.

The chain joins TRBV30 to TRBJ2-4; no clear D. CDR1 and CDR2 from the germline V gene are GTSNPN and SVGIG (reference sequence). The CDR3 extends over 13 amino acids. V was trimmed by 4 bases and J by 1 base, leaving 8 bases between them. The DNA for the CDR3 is TGTGCCTGGAACGGTGTGGCCAAAAACATTCAGTACTTC. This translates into CAWNGVAKNIQYF.

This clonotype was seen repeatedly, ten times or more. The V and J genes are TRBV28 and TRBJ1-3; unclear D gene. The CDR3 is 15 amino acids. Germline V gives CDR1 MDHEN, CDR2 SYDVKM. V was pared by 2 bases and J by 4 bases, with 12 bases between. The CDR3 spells CASSLLRGRGNTIYF. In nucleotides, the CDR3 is TGTGCCAGCAGTTTACTTCGGGGAAGAGGAAACACCATATATTTT.

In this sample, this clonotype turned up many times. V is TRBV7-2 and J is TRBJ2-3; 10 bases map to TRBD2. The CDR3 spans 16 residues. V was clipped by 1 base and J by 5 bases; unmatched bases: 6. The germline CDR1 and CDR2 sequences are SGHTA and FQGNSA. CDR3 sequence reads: CASSLGGAGGQDTQYF. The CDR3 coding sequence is TGTGCCAGCAGCTTAGGAGGAGCGGGAGGGCAAGATACGCAGTATTTT. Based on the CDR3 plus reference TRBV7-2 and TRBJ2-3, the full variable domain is GAGVSQSPSNKVTEKGKDVELRCDPISGHTALYWYRQSLGQGLEFLIYFQGNSAPDKSGLPSDRFSAERTGGSVSTLTIQRTQQEDSAVYLCASSLGGAGGQDTQYFGPGTRLTVL.

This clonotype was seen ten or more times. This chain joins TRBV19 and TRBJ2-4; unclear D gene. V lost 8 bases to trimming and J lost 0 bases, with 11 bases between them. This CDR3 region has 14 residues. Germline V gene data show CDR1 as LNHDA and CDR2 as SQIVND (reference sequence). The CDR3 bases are TGTGCCAGTCGACCCTCCGGAGCCAAAAACATTCAGTACTTC. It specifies CASRPSGAKNIQYF.

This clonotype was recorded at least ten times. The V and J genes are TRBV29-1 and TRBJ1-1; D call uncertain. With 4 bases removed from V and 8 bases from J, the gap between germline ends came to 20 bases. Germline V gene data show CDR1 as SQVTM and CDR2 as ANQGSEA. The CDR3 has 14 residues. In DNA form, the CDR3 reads TGCAGCGTTGTAGTAAAGGGCCGACTATTGGAAGCTTTCTTT. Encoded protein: CSVVVKGRLLEAFF.

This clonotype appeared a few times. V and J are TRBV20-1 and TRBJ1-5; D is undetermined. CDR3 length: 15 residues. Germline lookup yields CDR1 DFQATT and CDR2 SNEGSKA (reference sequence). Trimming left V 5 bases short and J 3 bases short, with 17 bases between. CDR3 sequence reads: CSAAGRGNDNQPQHF. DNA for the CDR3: TGCAGTGCTGCTGGGCGAGGGAACGACAATCAGCCCCAGCATTTT.

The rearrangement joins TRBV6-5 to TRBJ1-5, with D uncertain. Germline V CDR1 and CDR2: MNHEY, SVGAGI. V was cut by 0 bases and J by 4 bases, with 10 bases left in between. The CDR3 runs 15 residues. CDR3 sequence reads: CASSYSTMGNQPQHF. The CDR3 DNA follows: TGTGCCAGCAGTTACTCGACAATGGGTAATCAGCCCCAGCATTTT.

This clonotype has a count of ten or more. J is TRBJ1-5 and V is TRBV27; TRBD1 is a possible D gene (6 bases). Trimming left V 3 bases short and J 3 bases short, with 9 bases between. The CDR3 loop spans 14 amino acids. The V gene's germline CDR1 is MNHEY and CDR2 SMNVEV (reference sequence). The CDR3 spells CASSFGGLNQPQHF. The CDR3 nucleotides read TGTGCCAGCAGTTTTGGGGGCCTCAATCAGCCCCAGCATTTT.

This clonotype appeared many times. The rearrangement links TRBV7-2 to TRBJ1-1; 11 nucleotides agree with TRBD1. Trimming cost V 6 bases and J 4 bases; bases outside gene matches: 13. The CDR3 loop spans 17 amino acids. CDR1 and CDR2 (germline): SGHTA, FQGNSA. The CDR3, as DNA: TGTGCCAGCAGTATTCACCGGACAGGGGGCTCGCGCACTGAAGCTTTCTTT. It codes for CASSIHRTGGSRTEAFF.

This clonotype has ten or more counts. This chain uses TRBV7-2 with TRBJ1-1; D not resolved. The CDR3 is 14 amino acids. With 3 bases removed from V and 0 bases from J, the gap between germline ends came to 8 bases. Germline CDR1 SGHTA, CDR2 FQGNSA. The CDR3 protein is CASSFGSLNTEAFF. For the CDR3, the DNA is TGTGCCAGCAGCTTTGGTAGCCTGAACACTGAAGCTTTCTTT.

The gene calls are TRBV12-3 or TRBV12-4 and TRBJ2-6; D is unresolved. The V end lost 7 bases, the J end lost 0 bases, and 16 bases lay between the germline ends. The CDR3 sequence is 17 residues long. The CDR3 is CASTPGFSVSGANVLTF. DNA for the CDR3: TGTGCCAGCACCCCAGGCTTTTCGGTCTCTGGGGCCAACGTCCTGACTTTC.

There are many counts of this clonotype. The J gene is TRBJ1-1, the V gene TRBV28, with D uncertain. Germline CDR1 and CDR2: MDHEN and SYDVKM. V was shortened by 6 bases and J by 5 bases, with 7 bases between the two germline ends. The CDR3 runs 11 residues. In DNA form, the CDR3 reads TGTGCCAGCAGCGAAGGGACTGAAGCTTTCTTT. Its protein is CASSEGTEAFF.

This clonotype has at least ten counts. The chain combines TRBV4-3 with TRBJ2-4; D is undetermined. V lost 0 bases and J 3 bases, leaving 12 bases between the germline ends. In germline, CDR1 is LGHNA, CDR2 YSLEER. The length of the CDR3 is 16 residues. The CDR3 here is CASSQDPYGIKNIQYF. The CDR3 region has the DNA TGCGCCAGCAGCCAAGATCCGTATGGGATCAAAAACATTCAGTACTTC.

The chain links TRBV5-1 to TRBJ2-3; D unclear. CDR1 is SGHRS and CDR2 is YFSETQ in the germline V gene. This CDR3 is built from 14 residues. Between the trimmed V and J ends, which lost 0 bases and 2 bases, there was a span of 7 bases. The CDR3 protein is CASSLEVDTDTQYF. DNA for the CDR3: TGCGCCAGCAGCTTGGAAGTAGACACAGATACGCAGTATTTT.

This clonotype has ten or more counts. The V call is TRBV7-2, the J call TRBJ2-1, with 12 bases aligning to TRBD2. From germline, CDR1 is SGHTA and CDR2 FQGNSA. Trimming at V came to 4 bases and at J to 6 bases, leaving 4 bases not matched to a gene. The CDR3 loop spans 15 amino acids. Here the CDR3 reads CASSSRTSGINEQFF. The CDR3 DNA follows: TGTGCCAGCAGCTCACGGACTAGCGGGATCAATGAGCAGTTCTTC.

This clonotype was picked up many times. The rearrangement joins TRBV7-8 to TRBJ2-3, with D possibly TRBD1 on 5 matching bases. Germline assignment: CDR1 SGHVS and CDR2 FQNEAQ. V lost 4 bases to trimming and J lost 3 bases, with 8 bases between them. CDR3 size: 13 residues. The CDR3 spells CASSSRETDTQYF. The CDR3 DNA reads TGTGCCAGCAGCTCCAGGGAAACAGATACGCAGTATTTT.

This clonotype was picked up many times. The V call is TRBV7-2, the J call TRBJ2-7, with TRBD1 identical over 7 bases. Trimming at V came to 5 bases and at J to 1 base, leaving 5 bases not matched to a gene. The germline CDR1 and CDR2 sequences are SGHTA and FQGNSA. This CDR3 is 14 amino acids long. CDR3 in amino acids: CASSPSTGSYEQYF. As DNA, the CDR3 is TGTGCCAGCAGCCCTTCGACAGGGTCCTACGAGCAGTACTTC.

CDR3 in amino acids: CASSYPGAEAFF. DNA for the CDR3: TGTGCCAGCAGTTACCCAGGCGCTGAAGCTTTCTTT. The chain employs TRBV6-2 or TRBV6-3 and TRBJ1-1; D is unclear. The V end was cut by 2 bases, the J end by 6 bases, with 7 bases between. The CDR3 extends over 12 amino acids. Germline V lookup: CDR1 MNHEY, CDR2 SVGEGT.

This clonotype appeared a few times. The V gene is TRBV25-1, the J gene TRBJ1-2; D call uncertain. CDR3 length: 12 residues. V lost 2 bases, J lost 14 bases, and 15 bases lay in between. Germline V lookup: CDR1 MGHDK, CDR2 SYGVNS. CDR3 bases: TGTGCCAGCAGTGAACCCAGCCTCCTGCTGACCTTC. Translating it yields CASSEPSLLLTF.

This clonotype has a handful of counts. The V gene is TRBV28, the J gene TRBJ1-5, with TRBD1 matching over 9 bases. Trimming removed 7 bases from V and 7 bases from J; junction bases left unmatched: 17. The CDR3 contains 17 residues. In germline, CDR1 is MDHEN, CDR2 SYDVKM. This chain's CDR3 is CASTEIRTGERVQPQHF. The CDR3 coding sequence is TGTGCCAGCACCGAAATTAGGACAGGGGAAAGAGTGCAGCCCCAGCATTTT.

The CDR3 DNA reads TGCAGCGTTCCCGGGAGAACCACTCAGAACACCGGGGAGCTGTTTTTT. Translation: CSVPGRTTQNTGELFF. The chain employs TRBV29-1 and TRBJ2-2; D is perhaps TRBD2 (6 bases). V was cut by 5 bases and J by 1 base, with 17 bases left in between. The V gene's germline CDR1 is SQVTM and CDR2 ANQGSEA. The CDR3 is 16 residues long.

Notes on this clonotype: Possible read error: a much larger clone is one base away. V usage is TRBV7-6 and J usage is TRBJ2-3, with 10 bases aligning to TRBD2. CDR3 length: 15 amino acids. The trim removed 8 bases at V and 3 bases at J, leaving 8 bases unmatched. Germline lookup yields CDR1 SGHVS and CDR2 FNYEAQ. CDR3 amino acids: CASGPLAGLTDTQYF. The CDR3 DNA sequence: TGTGCCAGCGGCCCACTAGCGGGACTGACAGATACGCAGTATTTT.

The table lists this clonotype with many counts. Here the CDR3 reads CASRSHSGGWETQYF. Written as DNA, the CDR3 is TGTGCCAGCAGATCCCATTCGGGAGGTTGGGAGACCCAGTACTTC. This rearrangement joins TRBV7-2 to TRBJ2-5; 7 nucleotides line up with TRBD2. V was pared by 6 bases and J by 5 bases, with 12 bases of the junction left unmatched. CDR3 length: 15 residues. Germline V gene lookup returns CDR1 SGHTA and CDR2 FQGNSA.

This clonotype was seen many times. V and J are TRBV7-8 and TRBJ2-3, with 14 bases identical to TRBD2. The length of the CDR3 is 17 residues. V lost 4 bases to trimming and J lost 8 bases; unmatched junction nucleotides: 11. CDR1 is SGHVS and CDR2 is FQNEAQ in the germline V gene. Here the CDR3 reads CASSSYRLAGGRGTQYF. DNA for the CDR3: TGTGCCAGCAGCTCCTACCGACTAGCGGGGGGGCGGGGTACGCAGTATTTT.

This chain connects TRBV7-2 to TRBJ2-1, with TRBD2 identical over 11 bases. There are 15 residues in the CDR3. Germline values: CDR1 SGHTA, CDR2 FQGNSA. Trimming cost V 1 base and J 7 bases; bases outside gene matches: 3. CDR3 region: CASSLVSGGANEQFF. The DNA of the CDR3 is TGTGCCAGCAGCTTAGTTAGCGGGGGGGCAAATGAGCAGTTCTTC.